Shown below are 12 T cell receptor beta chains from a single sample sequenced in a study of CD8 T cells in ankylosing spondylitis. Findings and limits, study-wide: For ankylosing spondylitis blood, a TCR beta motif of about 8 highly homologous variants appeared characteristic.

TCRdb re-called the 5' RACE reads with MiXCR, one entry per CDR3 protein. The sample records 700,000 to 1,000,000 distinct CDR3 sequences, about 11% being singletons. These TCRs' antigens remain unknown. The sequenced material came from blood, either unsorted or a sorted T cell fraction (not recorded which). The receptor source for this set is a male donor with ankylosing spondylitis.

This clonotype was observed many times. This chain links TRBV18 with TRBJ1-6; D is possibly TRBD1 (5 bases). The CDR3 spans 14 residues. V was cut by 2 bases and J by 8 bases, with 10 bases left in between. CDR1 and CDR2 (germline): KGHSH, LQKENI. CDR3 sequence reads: CASSPTQGDSPLHF. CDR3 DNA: TGTGCCAGCTCACCAACGCAGGGAGATTCACCCCTCCACTTT.

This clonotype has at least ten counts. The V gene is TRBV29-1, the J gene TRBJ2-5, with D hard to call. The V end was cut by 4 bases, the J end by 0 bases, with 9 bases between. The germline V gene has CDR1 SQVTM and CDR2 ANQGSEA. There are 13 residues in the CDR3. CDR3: CSVVAGDQETQYF. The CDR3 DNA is TGCAGCGTTGTTGCCGGAGACCAAGAGACCCAGTACTTC. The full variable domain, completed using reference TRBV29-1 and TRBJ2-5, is SAVISQKPSRDICQRGTSLTIQCQVDSQVTMMFWYRQQPGQSLTLIATANQGSEATYESGFVIDKFPISRPNLTFSTLTVSNMSPEDSSIYLCSVVAGDQETQYFGPGTRLLVL.

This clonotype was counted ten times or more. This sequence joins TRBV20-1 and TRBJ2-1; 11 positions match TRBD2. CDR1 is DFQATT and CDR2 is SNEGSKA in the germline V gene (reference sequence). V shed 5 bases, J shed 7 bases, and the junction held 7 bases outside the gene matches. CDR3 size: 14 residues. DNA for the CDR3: TGCAGTGCTGCCCTAGCGGGAGGCTCAAATGAGCAGTTCTTC. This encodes CSAALAGGSNEQFF.

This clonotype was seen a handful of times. CDR3 sequence (DNA): TGTGCCAGCAGCTTACATGCGACTAGCGTTCTCGAGCAGTTCTTC. Protein product: CASSLHATSVLEQFF. This rearrangement joins TRBV7-3 to TRBJ2-1; 8 bases agree with TRBD2. The CDR3 length is 15 residues. Germline CDR1 and CDR2: SGHTA and FQGTGA. V dropped 2 bases and J dropped 10; count of bases not matched to a gene: 10.

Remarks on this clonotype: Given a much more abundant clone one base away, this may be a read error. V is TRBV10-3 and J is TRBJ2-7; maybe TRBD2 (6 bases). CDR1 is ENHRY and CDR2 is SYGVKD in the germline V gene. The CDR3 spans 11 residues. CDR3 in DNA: TGTGCCACCCGGGGGTCCTACGAGCAGAACTTC. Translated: CATRGSYEQNF.

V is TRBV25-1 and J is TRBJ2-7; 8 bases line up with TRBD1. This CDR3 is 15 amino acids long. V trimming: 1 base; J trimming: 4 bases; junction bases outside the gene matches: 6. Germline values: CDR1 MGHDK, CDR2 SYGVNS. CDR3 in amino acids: CASSESRTGQYEQYF. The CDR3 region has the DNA TGTGCCAGCAGTGAATCCCGGACAGGGCAGTACGAGCAGTACTTC.

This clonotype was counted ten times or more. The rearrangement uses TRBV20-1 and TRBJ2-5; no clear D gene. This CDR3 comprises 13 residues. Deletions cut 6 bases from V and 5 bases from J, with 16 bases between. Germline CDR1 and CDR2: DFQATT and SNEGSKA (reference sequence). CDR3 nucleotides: TGCAGTGCGCCGGCAGTGACGGTTGAGACCCAGTACTTC. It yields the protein CSAPAVTVETQYF.

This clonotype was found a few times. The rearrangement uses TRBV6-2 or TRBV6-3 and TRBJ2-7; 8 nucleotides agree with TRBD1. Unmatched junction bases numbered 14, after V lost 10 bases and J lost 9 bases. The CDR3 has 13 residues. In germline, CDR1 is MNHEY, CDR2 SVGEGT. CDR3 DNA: TGTGCCACCGCTCGGGACAGGCGCCTCCCGCAGTACTTC. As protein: CATARDRRLPQYF.

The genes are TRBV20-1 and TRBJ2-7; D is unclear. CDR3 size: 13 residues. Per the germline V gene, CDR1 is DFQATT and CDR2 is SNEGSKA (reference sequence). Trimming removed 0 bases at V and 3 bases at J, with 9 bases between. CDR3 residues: CSARDTASYEQYF. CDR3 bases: TGCAGTGCTAGAGATACGGCCAGCTACGAGCAGTACTTC.

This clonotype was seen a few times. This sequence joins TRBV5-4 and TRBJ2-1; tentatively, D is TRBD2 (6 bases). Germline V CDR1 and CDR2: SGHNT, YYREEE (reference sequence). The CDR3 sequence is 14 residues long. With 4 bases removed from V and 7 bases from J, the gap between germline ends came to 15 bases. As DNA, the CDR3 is TGTGCCAGCAGCGCGGGAAGATCGGGGAATGAGCAGTTCTTC. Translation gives CASSAGRSGNEQFF.

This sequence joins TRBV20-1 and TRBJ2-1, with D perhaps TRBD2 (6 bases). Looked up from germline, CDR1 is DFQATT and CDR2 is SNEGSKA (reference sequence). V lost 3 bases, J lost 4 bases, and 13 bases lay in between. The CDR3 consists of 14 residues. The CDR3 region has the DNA TGCAGTGCTAGCCGGGGGTCTCTATACAATGAGCAGTTCTTC. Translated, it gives CSASRGSLYNEQFF.

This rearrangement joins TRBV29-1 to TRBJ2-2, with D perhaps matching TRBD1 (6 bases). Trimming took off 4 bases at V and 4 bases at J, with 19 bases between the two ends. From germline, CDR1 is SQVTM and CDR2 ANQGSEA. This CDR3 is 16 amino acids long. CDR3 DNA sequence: TGCAGCGTTGCAACAGGGACCTCCCAGGGCACCGGGGAGCTGTTTTTT. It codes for CSVATGTSQGTGELFF.